This passage covers 24 T cell receptor beta chains from one sample sequenced in a study of cytomegalovirus exposure and HLA in healthy donors. Primers for the PCR totalled 60 Vbeta and 13 Jbeta. The table came from immunoSEQ multiplex PCR; TCRdb's copy has only in-frame clones and leaves some out. The sample includes 150,000 to 200,000 clones, about 90% of them seen just once. The sample comprised PBMCs. Source of these receptors: a girl under three years old in good health and CMV-seronegative.

The chain couples TRBV19 to TRBJ2-7; TRBD1 matches 7 bases. Germline values: CDR1 LNHDA, CDR2 SQIVND (reference sequence). This CDR3 is built from 12 residues. Trimming at V came to 3 bases and at J to 5 bases, leaving 1 base not matched to a gene. The CDR3 reads CASSMTGNEQYF. The DNA for the CDR3 is TGTGCCAGTAGTATGACAGGGAACGAGCAGTACTTC.

The chain is built from TRBV19 and TRBJ2-7; 11 positions match TRBD2. Trimming at V came to 3 bases and at J to 2 bases, leaving 6 bases not matched to a gene. The CDR3 length is 16 residues. CDR1 LNHDA and CDR2 SQIVND come from the germline V gene (reference sequence). For the CDR3, the DNA is TGTGCCAGTAGTATGGGACTAGCGGTGAATGCCTACGAGCAGTACTTC. It yields the protein CASSMGLAVNAYEQYF.

This chain uses TRBV7-2 with TRBJ2-5; TRBD2 aligns across 9 bases. The CDR3 has 14 residues. Germline assignment: CDR1 SGHTA and CDR2 FQGNSA. The V and J ends lost 5 bases and 4 bases, in that order; junction bases with no gene match: 5. The CDR3 bases are TGTGCCAGCAGCCCGCCGGGACTAGCAGAGACCCAGTACTTC. This gives the protein CASSPPGLAETQYF.

The CDR3 DNA sequence: TGCGCCAGCAGCCAAGACCACTCCTACGAGCAGTACTTC. Residues: CASSQDHSYEQYF. This chain joins TRBV4-1 and TRBJ2-5; D gene ambiguous. The better agreement between TRBJ2-7 and the DNA end casts doubt on the J call. The CDR3 spans 13 residues. CDR1 MGHRA and CDR2 YSYEKL come from the germline V gene.

This chain uses TRBV28 with TRBJ2-1; 7 positions match TRBD1. The V gene end was trimmed by 5 bases and the J gene end by 8 bases; junction bases not matched to a gene: 9. Looked up from germline, CDR1 is MDHEN and CDR2 is SYDVKM. The CDR3 has 14 residues. The CDR3 nucleotides are TGTGCCAGCAGTACGACCTCAGGGGGTCATGAGCAGTTCTTC. It translates to CASSTTSGGHEQFF.

The genes are TRBV12-5 and TRBJ2-6; D not certain. Trimming shortened V by 6 bases and J by 1 base, and 7 bases separated the two germline ends. Per germline, CDR1 LGHNT and CDR2 FRNRAP. This CDR3 is built from 14 residues. DNA for the CDR3: TGTGCTAGTGGGTTCCTGTCTGGGGCCAACGTCCTGACTTTC. As protein: CASGFLSGANVLTF.

V gene TRBV15 combines with J gene TRBJ1-4; possible D gene TRBD1, 6 bases. Trimming took off 1 base at V and 0 bases at J, with 18 bases between the two ends. The CDR3 loop spans 19 amino acids. Germline V gene sequence: CDR1 LNHNV, CDR2 YYDKDF (reference sequence). The CDR3, as DNA: TGTGCCACCAGCAGAGCAAGGCAGGGGAAAAGGACAACTAATGAAAAACTGTTTTTT. This codes for CATSRARQGKRTTNEKLFF.

This sequence joins TRBV27 and TRBJ2-3; D perhaps matches TRBD1 (5 bases). This CDR3 is built from 15 residues. From germline, CDR1 is MNHEY and CDR2 SMNVEV (reference sequence). V was shortened by 7 bases and J by 6 bases, with 20 bases between the two germline ends. The CDR3 DNA is TGTGCCAGCACTAAAAGGGGAACGGCCCGGGATACGCAGTATTTT. Translated, it gives CASTKRGTARDTQYF.

This chain links TRBV5-4 with TRBJ2-1; 7 positions match TRBD2. J was trimmed by 6 bases and V by 0 bases; bases with no gene match: 3. CDR1 is SGHNT and CDR2 is YYREEE in the germline V gene (reference sequence). This CDR3 region has 14 residues. CDR3 sequence (DNA): TGTGCCAGCAGCTTGGAGGGAGGGCCCAATGAGCAGTTCTTC. Protein product: CASSLEGGPNEQFF.

The chain has TRBV4-2 and TRBJ2-3; no firm D call. Trimming stripped 1 base from V and 0 bases from J, with 14 bases between. Germline V lookup: CDR1 LGHNA, CDR2 YNFKEQ. There are 17 residues in the CDR3. CDR3 region: CASSQALSPPSTDTQYF. The CDR3 coding sequence is TGTGCCAGCAGCCAAGCGCTCAGTCCTCCGAGCACAGATACGCAGTATTTT.

V gene TRBV2 combines with J gene TRBJ2-3; D is possibly TRBD1 (5 bases). This CDR3 region has 15 residues. Trimming removed 4 bases at V and 1 base at J, with 12 bases between. Germline CDR1 and CDR2: SNHLY and FYNNEI. CDR3 sequence reads: CASSGSGIGTDTQYF. CDR3 in DNA: TGTGCCAGCAGTGGCTCAGGGATAGGCACAGATACGCAGTATTTT.

V is TRBV6-4 and J is TRBJ1-1, with D uncertain. Looked up from germline, CDR1 is MRHNA and CDR2 is SNTAGT. V was cut by 6 bases and J by 1 base, with 15 bases left in between. This CDR3 spans 15 amino acids. CDR3: CASRQRHSSNTEAFF. CDR3 bases: TGTGCCAGCAGACAAAGACACAGCTCGAACACTGAAGCTTTCTTT.

As regards this clone: A read error may account for a junction end that differs from germline. The V gene is TRBV7-9, the J gene TRBJ2-5, with 9 bases that match TRBD2. Germline-derived CDR1 and CDR2 are SEHNR and FQNEAQ (reference sequence). This CDR3 is built from 16 residues. The CDR3 nucleotides read TGTTCCAGCAGCTTACTAGCGGGCCGGGTTCTGGAGACCCAGTACTTC. Amino acid sequence: CSSSLLAGRVLETQYF.

J is TRBJ2-7 and V is TRBV7-2; possible D gene TRBD1, 5 bases. Germline V gives CDR1 SGHTA, CDR2 FQGNSA. The CDR3 is 14 residues long. Trimming took 3 bases from V and 3 from J, leaving 12 bases between them. The CDR3 is CASSFWGMNYEQYF. DNA for the CDR3: TGTGCCAGCAGCTTTTGGGGCATGAACTACGAGCAGTACTTC. The variable domain in full, with the rest retrieved from reference TRBV7-2 and TRBJ2-7, is GAGVSQSPSNKVTEKGKDVELRCDPISGHTALYWYRQSLGQGLEFLIYFQGNSAPDKSGLPSDRFSAERTGGSVSTLTIQRTQQEDSAVYLCASSFWGMNYEQYFGPGTRLTVT.

The chain couples TRBV6-1 to TRBJ2-7; the match to TRBD1 covers 12 bases. From germline, CDR1 is MNHNS and CDR2 SASEGT. Trimming took 5 bases from V and 5 from J; bases not matched to a gene: 7. The CDR3 has 15 residues. CDR3 loop: CASSKPGQGAHEQYF. CDR3 DNA: TGTGCCAGCAGTAAACCGGGACAGGGGGCCCACGAGCAGTACTTC.

The chain uses TRBV7-9 and TRBJ2-7; TRBD2 matches 7 bases. Germline-derived CDR1 and CDR2 are SEHNR and FQNEAQ (reference sequence). The CDR3 totals 13 residues. V lost 5 bases and J lost 2; bases outside the gene matches: 3. The CDR3 reads CASSKAGPYEQYF. Here the CDR3 DNA reads TGTGCCAGCAGCAAAGCGGGACCCTACGAGCAGTACTTC. Based on the CDR3 plus reference TRBV7-9 and TRBJ2-7, the full variable domain is DTGVSQNPRHKITKRGQNVTFRCDPISEHNRLYWYRQTLGQGPEFLTYFQNEAQLEKSRLLSDRFSAERPKGSFSTLEIQRTEQGDSAMYLCASSKAGPYEQYFGPGTRLTVT.

This clone was counted only a few times. This chain connects TRBV4-1 to TRBJ2-3; the D gene is possibly TRBD2 (6 bases). The V end was cut by 2 bases, the J end by 0 bases, with 12 bases between. Germline loops: CDR1 MGHRA, CDR2 YSYEKL. The CDR3 runs to 16 residues. The CDR3 here is CASSQRLVASTDTQYF. DNA for the CDR3: TGCGCCAGCAGCCAAAGACTAGTTGCAAGCACAGATACGCAGTATTTT.

This chain uses TRBV11-2 with TRBJ2-1, with D perhaps matching TRBD1 (6 bases). The CDR3 length is 15 residues. The V end lost 5 bases, the J end lost 3 bases, and 14 bases lay between the germline ends. Germline CDR1 and CDR2: SGHAT and FQNNGV. The CDR3 DNA reads TGTGCCAGCAGCAAACAGCCAGGGGACTACAATGAGCAGTTCTTC. Translating it yields CASSKQPGDYNEQFF.

The chain joins TRBV5-4 to TRBJ1-1, with D unclear. This CDR3 spans 13 amino acids. The germline gives CDR1 SGHNT, CDR2 YYREEE (reference sequence). Between the trimmed V and J ends, which lost 3 bases and 2 bases, there was a span of 8 bases. The CDR3 reads CASSSPVNTEAFF. In nucleotides, the CDR3 is TGTGCCAGCAGCTCCCCGGTCAACACTGAAGCTTTCTTT.

The rearrangement joins TRBV6-1 to TRBJ2-7; 9 nucleotides match TRBD2. The V gene end was trimmed by 1 base and the J gene end by 5 bases; junction bases not matched to a gene: 6. In germline, CDR1 is MNHNS, CDR2 SASEGT. The CDR3 has 15 residues. DNA of the CDR3: TGTGCCAGCAGTGAAGATCGGCGGGGGGGCGACGAGCAGTACTTC. Its translation: CASSEDRRGGDEQYF.

The chain employs TRBV6-6 and TRBJ2-7, with D tentatively TRBD2 (6 bases). The CDR3 is made up of 12 amino acids. V gave up 11 bases and J gave up 5 bases, with 16 bases separating them. Germline values: CDR1 MNHNY, CDR2 SVGAGI (reference sequence). This CDR3 reads CAGTPTRNEQYF. CDR3 nucleotides: TGTGCCGGCACCCCGACTAGAAACGAGCAGTACTTC.

V usage is TRBV5-5 and J usage is TRBJ2-6; D gene uncertain. Trimming pared 1 base from V and 0 bases from J, leaving 8 bases between. The germline V gene has CDR1 SGHKS and CDR2 YYEKEE (reference sequence). The CDR3 sequence is 16 residues long. CDR3 in DNA: TGTGCCAGCAGCTTGCAGGTGGTCTCTGGGGCCAACGTCCTGACTTTC. Translating gives CASSLQVVSGANVLTF.

V is TRBV6-5 and J is TRBJ2-7; D is perhaps TRBD1 (5 bases). Per the germline V gene, CDR1 is MNHEY and CDR2 is SVGAGI. This CDR3 spans 13 amino acids. With 5 bases removed from V and 3 bases from J, the gap between germline ends came to 11 bases. CDR3 sequence (DNA): TGTGCCAGCAGTCTGGCTGACAGCTACGAGCAGTACTTC. Amino acid sequence: CASSLADSYEQYF.

The V call is TRBV10-3, the J call TRBJ1-1, with 9 bases identical to TRBD1. Germline V gene sequence: CDR1 ENHRY, CDR2 SYGVKD. The V gene end was trimmed by 6 bases and the J gene end by 2 bases; junction bases not matched to a gene: 1. This CDR3 is 13 amino acids long. Written as DNA, the CDR3 is TGTGCCATCAGGACAGGGGGAAACACTGAAGCTTTCTTT. Translated: CAIRTGGNTEAFF.